Shown below are 30 T cell receptor beta chains from a single sample sequenced in a study of CD8+ T cells in alopecia areata. It was for five patients that CD4+ cells were sorted into CD25+CD127- cells. Sequencing relied on a cDNA template that was reverse transcribed from extracted RNA. This table comes from immunoSEQ multiplex PCR, and its TCRdb copy is limited to in-frame clones, with some not included. The table has about 20,000 clones, more than 60% seen once; the top ten hold about 4.9%. Specimen: CD4+ Tregs sorted from blood. The receptors here all came from a human donor with alopecia areata.

J is TRBJ2-1 and V is TRBV7-2, with 8 positions matching TRBD2. The CDR3 spans 15 residues. Germline CDR1 reads SGHTA; CDR2 reads FQGNSA. V shed 3 bases, J shed 4 bases, and the junction held 5 bases outside the gene matches. CDR3 DNA sequence: TGTGCCAGCAGCTTTGGGCGGGGGGTGTACAATGAGCAGTTCTTC. Amino acid sequence: CASSFGRGVYNEQFF.

The CDR3 is CASRAEQGAGERETQYF. The CDR3 nucleotides are TGTGCCAGCAGAGCCGAACAGGGGGCGGGAGAGCGGGAGACCCAGTACTTC. This rearrangement joins TRBV28 to TRBJ2-5, with TRBD1 identical over 9 bases. V was pared by 6 bases and J by 5 bases, with 16 bases of the junction left unmatched. CDR3 length: 17 residues. Germline V gives CDR1 MDHEN, CDR2 SYDVKM.

The table lists this clone with a few counts. This chain joins TRBV30 and TRBJ2-3, with no clear D. Trimming took off 0 bases at V and 6 bases at J, with 4 bases between the two ends. This CDR3 is 11 amino acids long. Germline assignment: CDR1 GTSNPN and CDR2 SVGIG (reference sequence). This CDR3 reads CAWSVSDTQYF. CDR3 DNA: TGTGCCTGGAGTGTATCGGATACGCAGTATTTT. The complete variable domain, with remaining parts taken from reference TRBV30 and TRBJ2-3, reads SQTIHQWPATLVQPVGSPLSLECTVEGTSNPNLYWYRQAAGRGLQLLFYSVGIGQISSEVPQNLSASRPQDRQFILSSKKLLLSDSGFYLCAWSVSDTQYFGPGTRLTVL.

In this sample, this clone turned up a few times. The V and J genes are TRBV2 and TRBJ2-1; 8 nucleotides agree with TRBD2. V shed 5 bases, J shed 4 bases, and the junction held 10 bases outside the gene matches. From germline, CDR1 is SNHLY and CDR2 FYNNEI. CDR3 length equals 16 residues. CDR3 residues: CASSREGGSSYNEQFF. The CDR3, as DNA: TGTGCCAGCAGTCGGGAGGGGGGGTCCTCGTACAATGAGCAGTTCTTC.

This chain uses TRBV16 with TRBJ1-2; 9 bases fit TRBD1. Unmatched junction bases numbered 4, after V lost 4 bases and J lost 1 base. CDR1 and CDR2 from the germline V gene are KGHSY and FQNENV. The CDR3 contains 15 residues. CDR3 nucleotides: TGTGCCAGCAGCCCAGGGACAGGGAATAACTATGGCTACACCTTC. Amino acids: CASSPGTGNNYGYTF.

The chain has TRBV7-2 and TRBJ2-3, with D maybe TRBD1 (6 bases). The CDR3 consists of 16 residues. CDR1 is SGHTA, CDR2 FQGNSA, per germline. With 5 bases removed from V and 2 bases from J, the gap between germline ends came to 17 bases. The DNA for the CDR3 is TGTGCCAGCAGCATACAGGACAGCTGGGACACAGATACGCAGTATTTT. Translation gives CASSIQDSWDTDTQYF.

The V and J genes are TRBV29-1 and TRBJ1-2; the D gene is possibly TRBD1 (5 bases). Germline-derived CDR1 and CDR2 are SQVTM and ANQGSEA. The CDR3 length is 12 residues. Trimming took 7 bases from V and 3 from J, leaving 12 bases between them. The CDR3 is CSARDPDYGYTF. The CDR3 region has the DNA TGCAGCGCCAGGGACCCCGACTATGGCTACACCTTC.

The chain links TRBV15 to TRBJ2-3; D is unresolved. V shed 1 base and J shed 7 bases, with 12 bases lying between them. Germline lookup yields CDR1 LNHNV and CDR2 YYDKDF (reference sequence). The CDR3 covers 14 residues. In nucleotides, the CDR3 is TGTGCCACCAGCAGAGCGACCCCTTCGAATACGCAGTATTTT. It specifies CATSRATPSNTQYF.

This rearrangement joins TRBV14 to TRBJ2-5; 7 bases align to TRBD1. The junction had 8 bases not matched to a gene; V was cut back by 3 bases and J by 1 base. The CDR3 is made up of 16 amino acids. From germline, CDR1 is SGHDN and CDR2 FVKESK. The CDR3 loop reads CASSHYRTGTQETQYF. In DNA, the CDR3 is TGTGCCAGCAGCCACTATCGGACAGGTACCCAAGAGACCCAGTACTTC.

This chain connects TRBV18 to TRBJ2-7; D is perhaps TRBD1 (5 bases). This CDR3 region has 12 residues. Trimming left V 5 bases short and J 4 bases short, with 9 bases between. The germline gives CDR1 KGHSH, CDR2 LQKENI. CDR3 in amino acids: CASSDKGYEQYF. CDR3 DNA: TGTGCCAGCTCAGATAAGGGGTACGAGCAGTACTTC.

The chain employs TRBV28 and TRBJ1-5; weak D call: TRBD1 (6 bases). V lost 6 bases and J 5 bases, leaving 14 bases between the germline ends. From germline, CDR1 is MDHEN and CDR2 SYDVKM. The CDR3 has 14 amino acids. The DNA for the CDR3 is TGTGCCAGCAGACCCCCAGGGGCGGATCAGCCCCAGCATTTT. The encoded protein is CASRPPGADQPQHF. The complete variable domain, with remaining parts taken from reference TRBV28 and TRBJ1-5, reads DVKVTQSSRYLVKRTGEKVFLECVQDMDHENMFWYRQDPGLGLRLIYFSYDVKMKEKGDIPEGYSVSREKKERFSLILESASTNQTSMYLCASRPPGADQPQHFGDGTRLSIL.

This rearrangement joins TRBV12-1 to TRBJ2-5; no DNA check was done on the table's D call, TRBD2. TRBV12-1 is a pseudogene locus. There are 19 residues in the CDR3. The CDR3 region has the DNA TGTGCCAGCAGCTCATGCGGGTCCAGAGGGAGCGCCCGTTTGAAGACCCAGTACTTC. The encoded protein is CASSSCGSRGSARLKTQYF.

This clone was counted a few times. The chain has TRBV14 and TRBJ2-1; TRBD2 matches at 7 bases. Germline V gene data show CDR1 as SGHDN and CDR2 as FVKESK. V shed 4 bases and J 2 bases; nucleotides not matched to a gene: 8. The CDR3 sequence is 16 residues long. This CDR3 is CASSRVGGRTYNEQFF. DNA for the CDR3: TGTGCCAGCAGCCGAGTAGGCGGGAGAACCTACAATGAGCAGTTCTTC.

The J gene is TRBJ2-7, the V gene TRBV19; the D gene is possibly TRBD1 (6 bases). The CDR3 has 14 residues. V was shortened by 4 bases and J by 1 base, with 11 bases between the two germline ends. Germline V gene sequence: CDR1 LNHDA, CDR2 SQIVND (reference sequence). The CDR3 coding sequence is TGTGCCAGTAGTACCGACAGGAGTTCCTACGAGCAGTACTTC. Translation gives CASSTDRSSYEQYF. The variable domain in full, with the rest retrieved from reference TRBV19 and TRBJ2-7, is DGGITQSPKYLFRKEGQNVTLSCEQNLNHDAMYWYRQDPGQGLRLIYYSQIVNDFQKGDIAEGYSVSREKKESFPLTVTSAQKNPTAFYLCASSTDRSSYEQYFGPGTRLTVT.

The J gene is TRBJ2-6, the V gene TRBV2; D unresolved. The germline gives CDR1 SNHLY, CDR2 FYNNEI. This CDR3 has 13 residues. Trimming removed 6 bases from V and 0 bases from J, with 3 bases in between. In DNA form, the CDR3 reads TGTGCCAGCAGGGACTCTGGGGCCAACGTCCTGACTTTC. It codes for CASRDSGANVLTF.

The CDR3 DNA is TGCAGCGTTAAAGGGAGGAGGGGGCGGAACACTGAAGCTTTCTTT. It encodes CSVKGRRGRNTEAFF. The chain combines TRBV29-1 with TRBJ1-1; 7 nucleotides agree with TRBD1. The germline CDR1 and CDR2 sequences are SQVTM and ANQGSEA. V shed 5 bases, J shed 1 base, and the junction held 10 bases outside the gene matches. This CDR3 is 15 amino acids long.

The J gene is TRBJ2-5, the V gene TRBV28, with TRBD2 matching 7 bases. Germline values: CDR1 MDHEN, CDR2 SYDVKM. The junction had 5 bases not matched to a gene; V was cut back by 3 bases and J by 1 base. The length of the CDR3 is 15 residues. CDR3 loop: CASSFSGEGQETQYF. The CDR3 nucleotides are TGTGCCAGCAGTTTTTCTGGGGAGGGCCAAGAGACCCAGTACTTC.

This rearrangement joins TRBV19 to TRBJ2-1, with 11 bases identical to TRBD2. Germline CDR1 is LNHDA and CDR2 is SQIVND (reference sequence). J was trimmed by 5 bases and V by 5 bases; bases with no gene match: 14. The length of the CDR3 is 18 residues. CDR3 loop: CASSSLAGGLESNNEQFF. DNA for the CDR3: TGTGCCAGTAGTTCTCTAGCGGGGGGACTCGAATCCAACAATGAGCAGTTCTTC.

V and J are TRBV7-9 and TRBJ2-1, with D unclear. The CDR3 runs to 16 residues. Germline assignment: CDR1 SEHNR and CDR2 FQNEAQ (reference sequence). V lost 1 base and J 7 bases, leaving 17 bases between the germline ends. CDR3 bases: TGTGCCAGCAGCTTAGGCTCGGTTACATTTGGGAATGAGCAGTTCTTC. As protein: CASSLGSVTFGNEQFF.

This sequence joins TRBV6-1 and TRBJ2-5; tentatively, D is TRBD2 (7 bases). Germline CDR1 is MNHNS and CDR2 is SASEGT. The V end was cut by 4 bases, the J end by 2 bases, with 11 bases between. The CDR3 extends over 14 amino acids. CDR3 residues: CASSGAGAQETQYF. In DNA, the CDR3 is TGTGCCAGCAGTGGGGCGGGGGCTCAAGAGACCCAGTACTTC.

The table lists this clone with a few counts. The chain is built from TRBV18 and TRBJ2-3, with D unresolved. V dropped 5 bases and J dropped 1 base, with 10 bases sitting between them. The CDR3 runs to 14 residues. Germline CDR1 reads KGHSH; CDR2 reads LQKENI. The CDR3 DNA sequence: TGTGCCAGCTCAAGTGAACGTGGCACAGATACGCAGTATTTT. Protein: CASSSERGTDTQYF. Complete variable domain (other parts from reference TRBV18 and TRBJ2-3): NAGVMQNPRHLVRRRGQEARLRCSPMKGHSHVYWYRQLPEEGLKFMVYLQKENIIDESGMPKERFSAEFPKEGPSILRIQQVVRGDSAAYFCASSSERGTDTQYFGPGTRLTVL.

V is TRBV28 and J is TRBJ2-7; 11 bases are a match to TRBD2. Germline V gene sequence: CDR1 MDHEN, CDR2 SYDVKM. The V gene end was trimmed by 3 bases and the J gene end by 4 bases; junction bases not matched to a gene: 11. This CDR3 contains 17 residues. The CDR3 DNA sequence: TGTGCCAGCAGTTTTTCCCTCACTAGCGGGAGTAGGTACGAGCAGTACTTC. Translated: CASSFSLTSGSRYEQYF.

CDR3: CASSTRDRGRKTQYF. The CDR3 coding sequence is TGTGCCAGTAGTACCCGGGACAGGGGTAGGAAGACCCAGTACTTC. The chain recombines TRBV19 with TRBJ2-5; TRBD1 matches at 10 bases. With V trimmed by 4 bases and J by 6 bases, 8 bases remained unmatched. The CDR3 has 15 amino acids. Germline values: CDR1 LNHDA, CDR2 SQIVND (reference sequence). Variable domain in full (rest from reference TRBV19 and TRBJ2-5): DGGITQSPKYLFRKEGQNVTLSCEQNLNHDAMYWYRQDPGQGLRLIYYSQIVNDFQKGDIAEGYSVSREKKESFPLTVTSAQKNPTAFYLCASSTRDRGRKTQYFGPGTRLLVL.

V gene TRBV7-9 combines with J gene TRBJ2-7; D may correspond to TRBD1 or TRBD2 (5 bases each). The V and J ends lost 7 bases and 9 bases respectively, with 13 bases between them. Germline CDR1 is SEHNR and CDR2 is FQNEAQ (reference sequence). The CDR3 is 11 amino acids. The CDR3: CASTGALGQYF. CDR3 coding DNA: TGTGCCAGCACCGGGGCGTTGGGGCAGTACTTC.

The chain employs TRBV28 and TRBJ2-5, with a possible D match to TRBD1 (6 bases). Per germline, CDR1 MDHEN and CDR2 SYDVKM. V shed 5 bases and J shed 4 bases, with 20 bases lying between them. The CDR3 is made up of 16 amino acids. CDR3 sequence: CASSPPAQGRLETQYF. CDR3 nucleotides: TGTGCCAGCAGTCCACCGGCACAGGGAAGATTAGAGACCCAGTACTTC.

This clone turned up a few times. The chain employs TRBV4-2 and TRBJ2-7, with 8 bases that match TRBD1. Per the germline V gene, CDR1 is LGHNA and CDR2 is YNFKEQ. There are 15 residues in the CDR3. V lost 0 bases to trimming and J lost 7 bases; unmatched junction nucleotides: 8. The CDR3 reads CASSQERTGLGEQYF. CDR3 sequence (DNA): TGTGCCAGCAGCCAAGAGAGGACAGGGCTTGGTGAGCAGTACTTC.

There are a few counts of this clone. The V call is TRBV21-1, the J call TRBJ2-2. TRBV21-1 is labeled a pseudogene. The CDR3 consists of 12 residues. This CDR3 is CASSKVDGELFF. The CDR3 nucleotides are TGTGCCAGCAGCAAAGTGGACGGGGAGCTGTTTTTT.

The V and J genes are TRBV28 and TRBJ2-3; D gene uncertain. The CDR3 runs 15 residues. V was pared by 7 bases and J by 3 bases, with 17 bases between. Germline V gives CDR1 MDHEN, CDR2 SYDVKM. DNA of the CDR3: TGTGCCAGCACACCTACCAACCGAGGTACAGATACGCAGTATTTT. Amino acids: CASTPTNRGTDTQYF.

J is TRBJ1-2 and V is TRBV2; D is undetermined. With 7 bases removed from V and 4 bases from J, the gap between germline ends came to 13 bases. The CDR3 contains 13 residues. CDR1 and CDR2 from the germline V gene are SNHLY and FYNNEI. The CDR3 loop reads CASNGFVGYGYTF. The CDR3 coding sequence is TGTGCCAGCAATGGGTTCGTGGGCTATGGCTACACCTTC.

The J gene is TRBJ1-5, the V gene TRBV5-1; the match to TRBD1 covers 9 bases. CDR1 is SGHRS, CDR2 YFSETQ, per germline. J was trimmed by 5 bases and V by 4 bases; bases with no gene match: 4. This CDR3 spans 14 amino acids. The CDR3 DNA follows: TGCGCCAGCAGCCAGGGACAGGGCGATCAGCCCCAGCATTTT. Encoded protein: CASSQGQGDQPQHF.